One sample yielded the 31 T cell receptor beta chains listed below, sequenced in a study of blood T cell repertoires in COVID-19. Sequencing used immunoSEQ multiplex PCR; TCRdb keeps in-frame clones, though not all of them. Counted here are roughly 440,000 clones, approximately 90% occurring once; the ten biggest clones make up roughly 13%. Sequencing input: peripheral blood. Receptors were obtained from a woman aged 45 to 65 with COVID-19, enrolled during active disease.

The rearrangement uses TRBV27 and TRBJ1-1; maybe TRBD1 (5 bases). The CDR3 contains 13 residues. Germline V gene sequence: CDR1 MNHEY, CDR2 SMNVEV (reference sequence). Trimming removed 6 bases from V and 4 bases from J, with 12 bases in between. The CDR3 is CASRGLGGTEAFF. The CDR3 nucleotides are TGTGCCAGCAGGGGTTTGGGGGGCACTGAAGCTTTCTTT.

The chain joins TRBV11-2 to TRBJ2-7; D uncertain. There are 14 residues in the CDR3. V was cut by 0 bases and J by 7 bases, with 13 bases left in between. Germline V gene sequence: CDR1 SGHAT, CDR2 FQNNGV. CDR3 amino acids: CASSLDRGLREQYF. The CDR3 DNA is TGTGCCAGCAGCTTAGATCGTGGGCTACGGGAGCAGTACTTC.

The J gene is TRBJ1-1, the V gene TRBV9; D gene ambiguous. CDR1 SGDLS and CDR2 YYNGEE come from the germline V gene. The V end was cut by 2 bases, the J end by 1 base, with 9 bases between. The CDR3 totals 14 residues. The CDR3 here is CASSVSSWNTEAFF. CDR3 bases: TGTGCCAGCAGCGTTTCCTCGTGGAACACTGAAGCTTTCTTT.

The rearrangement joins TRBV24-1 to TRBJ1-2; 7 bases are a match to TRBD1. This CDR3 spans 14 amino acids. The germline CDR1 and CDR2 sequences are KGHDR and SFDVKD. Trimming took 3 bases from V and 4 from J; bases not matched to a gene: 4. The CDR3 nucleotides are TGTGCCACCAGTGATGGGACAGACTCCTATGGCTACACCTTC. This gives the protein CATSDGTDSYGYTF.

The chain employs TRBV11-2 and TRBJ1-3, with 7 bases lining up with TRBD1. This CDR3 has 14 amino acids. After removal of 1 base from V and 8 bases from J, the junction contained 5 bases not matched to a gene. The V gene's germline CDR1 is SGHAT and CDR2 FQNNGV. DNA for the CDR3: TGTGCCAGCAGCTTAGGACAGGGAAGCGACACCATATATTTT. Amino acids: CASSLGQGSDTIYF.

The chain uses TRBV12-2 and TRBJ2-7; TRBD2 is the table's D call and was not checked against the DNA. TRBV12-2 represents a pseudogene. The CDR3 covers 12 residues. The CDR3 here is CASRSRYYEQYF. CDR3 DNA sequence: TGTGCAAGTCGCTCCCGGTACTACGAGCAGTACTTC.

This chain joins TRBV15 and TRBJ2-7; D remains unclear. Germline values: CDR1 LNHNV, CDR2 YYDKDF (reference sequence). The V and J ends lost 2 bases and 5 bases respectively, with 7 bases between them. The CDR3 loop spans 12 amino acids. CDR3: CATSRLRDEQYF. The CDR3 DNA reads as TGTGCCACCAGCAGACTGCGAGACGAGCAGTACTTC.

About this clone itself: The same CDR3 is also encoded by other DNA sequences in this sample. CDR3 nucleotide sequence: TGTGCCAGCAGCGTAGTCGGAGGCAACACTGAAGCTTTCTTT. This sequence encodes CASSVVGGNTEAFF. V usage is TRBV9 and J usage is TRBJ1-1; D not certain. Trimming took 0 bases from V and 2 from J, leaving 8 bases between them. This CDR3 is 14 amino acids long. Germline CDR1 reads SGDLS; CDR2 reads YYNGEE.

CDR3 DNA sequence: TGTGCCAGCAGTTACTCGATGGCCGTCCAAGAGACCCAGTACTTC. Its protein product is CASSYSMAVQETQYF. The chain links TRBV6-6 to TRBJ2-5, with D uncertain. CDR1 MNHNY and CDR2 SVGAGI come from the germline V gene (reference sequence). V lost 0 bases and J lost 1, with 9 bases in between. The CDR3 length is 15 residues.

J is TRBJ1-3 and V is TRBV6-5; a weak D match, TRBD1 (6 bases). This CDR3 is built from 14 residues. Germline values: CDR1 MNHEY, CDR2 SVGAGI. The ends were cut back, 6 bases at V and 4 bases at J, with 13 bases in the middle. The CDR3 reads CASRSPTGGNTIYF. The CDR3 DNA sequence: TGTGCCAGCAGGTCGCCAACAGGGGGAAACACCATATATTTT.

This clone was counted between two and nine times. The sample holds other DNA sequences that translate to the same CDR3. The rearrangement joins TRBV5-1 to TRBJ1-6; 8 bases are a match to TRBD1. The germline gives CDR1 SGHRS, CDR2 YFSETQ. The V and J ends lost 3 bases and 8 bases, in that order; junction bases with no gene match: 4. The CDR3 is 14 amino acids. The CDR3, as DNA: TGCGCCAGCAGCTCAGGACAGGGTGATTCACCCCTCCACTTT. Its protein is CASSSGQGDSPLHF.

The CDR3 loop is CASSRTEVYGYTF. The CDR3, as DNA: TGTGCCAGCAGTCGTACCGAGGTTTATGGCTACACCTTC. The chain recombines TRBV6-5 with TRBJ1-2; no definite D call. Between the trimmed V and J ends, which lost 5 bases and 5 bases, there was a span of 12 bases. Germline values: CDR1 MNHEY, CDR2 SVGAGI. CDR3 length equals 13 residues.

The V gene is TRBV2, the J gene TRBJ2-1; TRBD1 is a possible D gene (6 bases). V was cut by 7 bases and J by 6 bases, with 10 bases left in between. The CDR3 loop spans 12 amino acids. Germline V gene sequence: CDR1 SNHLY, CDR2 FYNNEI. CDR3 amino acids: CASIWTVNEQFF. CDR3 coding DNA: TGTGCCAGCATTTGGACAGTCAATGAGCAGTTCTTC.

The chain links TRBV11-2 to TRBJ1-1; D perhaps matches TRBD1 (6 bases). The V end lost 0 bases, the J end lost 4 bases, and 15 bases lay between the germline ends. Per germline, CDR1 SGHAT and CDR2 FQNNGV. The CDR3 is 16 residues long. The CDR3 DNA sequence: TGTGCCAGCAGCTTAGACGCAACAGGGATGGGCACTGAAGCTTTCTTT. It translates to CASSLDATGMGTEAFF.

The chain employs TRBV5-1 and TRBJ2-3; no clear D. Germline CDR1 SGHRS, CDR2 YFSETQ. V was pared by 0 bases and J by 2 bases, with 10 bases between. The CDR3 runs 15 residues. CDR3 sequence: CASSLAPPNTDTQYF. CDR3 coding DNA: TGCGCCAGCAGCTTGGCACCTCCTAACACAGATACGCAGTATTTT.

The chain combines TRBV28 with TRBJ1-1; D call uncertain. Germline loops: CDR1 MDHEN, CDR2 SYDVKM. CDR3 length: 14 amino acids. The V end was cut by 5 bases, the J end by 1 base, with 11 bases between. The CDR3 DNA reads as TGTGCCAGCAGTCGCTTGGCGGGGAACACTGAAGCTTTCTTT. Translated, it gives CASSRLAGNTEAFF.

The J gene is TRBJ1-1, the V gene TRBV27; 7 nucleotides match TRBD1. The trim removed 5 bases at V and 4 bases at J, leaving 7 bases unmatched. The germline V gene has CDR1 MNHEY and CDR2 SMNVEV (reference sequence). The CDR3 is made up of 14 amino acids. CDR3 bases: TGTGCCAGCAGTCCAAGACAGGGAACCACTGAAGCTTTCTTT. Translated, it gives CASSPRQGTTEAFF.

This clone showed up just a few times. The rearrangement joins TRBV2 to TRBJ1-6; D gene uncertain. CDR3 length: 15 amino acids. The germline V gene has CDR1 SNHLY and CDR2 FYNNEI. Trimming took off 3 bases at V and 0 bases at J, with 6 bases between the two ends. CDR3 sequence (DNA): TGTGCCAGCAGTGAGTGGAGCTCCTATAATTCACCCCTCCACTTT. Encoded protein: CASSEWSSYNSPLHF.

V usage is TRBV5-1 and J usage is TRBJ1-2; 7 bases fit TRBD1. The length of the CDR3 is 15 residues. The trim removed 0 bases at V and 0 bases at J, leaving 2 bases unmatched. Germline CDR1 is SGHRS and CDR2 is YFSETQ. CDR3 residues: CASSLGTGTNYGYTF. DNA of the CDR3: TGCGCCAGCAGCTTGGGGACAGGTACTAACTATGGCTACACCTTC.

The chain is built from TRBV4-2 and TRBJ1-1; D gene uncertain. The CDR3 is 14 amino acids. From germline, CDR1 is LGHNA and CDR2 YNFKEQ. The V and J ends lost 0 bases and 1 base respectively, with 6 bases between them. The CDR3 sequence is CASSQEYGNTEAFF. The CDR3 DNA reads as TGTGCCAGCAGCCAAGAGTACGGGAACACTGAAGCTTTCTTT.

V is TRBV5-1 and J is TRBJ2-3; 8 positions match TRBD2. This CDR3 is 15 amino acids long. Germline trimming cut 3 bases from V and 3 bases from J; bases unmatched to any gene: 6. The V gene's germline CDR1 is SGHRS and CDR2 YFSETQ. CDR3 sequence (DNA): TGCGCCAGCAGCTCTGGACTAGCTATAACAGATACGCAGTATTTT. Amino acid sequence: CASSSGLAITDTQYF.

This rearrangement joins TRBV19 to TRBJ1-5; 9 positions match TRBD1. Trimming cost V 3 bases and J 7 bases; bases outside gene matches: 10. This CDR3 spans 16 amino acids. CDR1 and CDR2 from the germline V gene are LNHDA and SQIVND (reference sequence). CDR3 region: CASSITQTGGVQPQHF. CDR3 DNA: TGTGCCAGTAGTATTACTCAAACAGGGGGCGTGCAGCCCCAGCATTTT.

This clone was counted only a few times. The rearrangement links TRBV11-2 to TRBJ1-1; D gene unclear. V lost 5 bases to trimming and J lost 4 bases, with 14 bases between them. Germline V CDR1 and CDR2: SGHAT, FQNNGV. The CDR3 extends over 14 amino acids. CDR3 DNA sequence: TGTGCCAGCAGCCCTCAGTCTGTGGCCACTGAAGCTTTCTTT. Amino acids: CASSPQSVATEAFF.

The chain employs TRBV3-1 (or the pseudogene TRBV3-2) and TRBJ1-2; D is undetermined. The CDR3 extends over 14 amino acids. Trimming took off 3 bases at V and 8 bases at J, with 16 bases between the two ends. Germline V gene sequence: CDR1 LGHDT, CDR2 YNNKEL (reference sequence). The CDR3 sequence is CASSHADSISGYTF. In DNA form, the CDR3 reads TGTGCCAGCAGCCACGCTGACTCTATCTCCGGCTACACCTTC.

This chain uses TRBV9 with TRBJ1-2, with unresolved D. V lost 0 bases and J lost 0, with 6 bases in between. The CDR3 is 14 residues long. The germline gives CDR1 SGDLS, CDR2 YYNGEE. The CDR3 here is CASSVAVTNYGYTF. CDR3 in DNA: TGTGCCAGCAGCGTAGCCGTTACTAACTATGGCTACACCTTC.

V and J are TRBV7-6 and TRBJ1-4, with 7 bases matching TRBD1. CDR3 length: 14 residues. J lost 10 bases, V lost 3 bases, and 8 bases had no gene match. Germline loops: CDR1 SGHVS, CDR2 FNYEAQ. CDR3 nucleotide sequence: TGTGCCAGCAGCTTCGCAGGGGGGACGGGAAAACTGTTTTTT. This encodes CASSFAGGTGKLFF.

The chain recombines TRBV2 with TRBJ1-1; 8 nucleotides match TRBD1. The CDR3 totals 13 residues. CDR1 and CDR2 from the germline V gene are SNHLY and FYNNEI. V trimming: 6 bases; J trimming: 0 bases; junction bases outside the gene matches: 0. The CDR3 nucleotides read TGTGCCAGCAGGGACAGGGTGAACACTGAAGCTTTCTTT. It translates to CASRDRVNTEAFF.

V gene TRBV7-9 combines with J gene TRBJ1-2, with 8 bases that match TRBD1. Germline V gene data show CDR1 as SEHNR and CDR2 as FQNEAQ (reference sequence). The CDR3 loop spans 12 amino acids. Losses at the gene ends were 5 bases for V and 14 bases for J; bases not matched to a gene: 10. This chain's CDR3 is CASSLDQGAQTF. The CDR3 DNA reads TGTGCCAGCAGCCTAGATCAGGGGGCACAGACCTTC.

Here the CDR3 DNA reads TGTGCCAGCCTCAATGGCCAGGGAAAGTACTTC. Protein sequence: CASLNGQGKYF. The chain recombines TRBV18 with TRBJ2-7, with a weak D call TRBD1 (5 bases). Germline assignment: CDR1 KGHSH and CDR2 LQKENI. V lost 8 bases to trimming and J lost 11 bases, with 16 bases between them. This CDR3 spans 11 amino acids.

V gene TRBV5-1 combines with J gene TRBJ2-1; D possibly corresponds to TRBD1 (6 bases). The ends were cut back, 1 base at V and 0 bases at J, with 8 bases in the middle. Germline-derived CDR1 and CDR2 are SGHRS and YFSETQ. There are 15 residues in the CDR3. As DNA, the CDR3 is TGCGCCAGCAGCTTGCAGGGGCCCTCCTACAATGAGCAGTTCTTC. Protein product: CASSLQGPSYNEQFF.

Note on this clone: At the DNA level, this CDR3 is encoded by other sequences in the same sample as well. The gene calls are TRBV12-3 or TRBV12-4 and TRBJ1-6; D possibly corresponds to TRBD1 (6 bases). The CDR3 contains 13 residues. V was trimmed by 6 bases and J by 10 bases, leaving 13 bases between them. The CDR3 DNA sequence: TGTGCCAGCAGCCTACAGGGAAACTCACCCCTCCACTTT. Protein product: CASSLQGNSPLHF.